This entry lists 25 T cell receptor beta chains sequenced from one sample in a study of blood T cell repertoires in COVID-19. Assay used: immunoSEQ multiplex PCR; TCRdb lists only in-frame clones, some missing. The profile shows tens of thousands of clones, 80% to 90% of them singletons. Sequencing was performed on peripheral blood. The receptors shown here come from a man between 50 and 59 years old with active COVID-19.

The V and J genes are TRBV6-1 and TRBJ1-5; 11 bases align to TRBD1. Trimming at V came to 3 bases and at J to 7 bases, leaving 8 bases not matched to a gene. The germline V gene encodes CDR1 MNHNS and CDR2 SASEGT. The CDR3 runs 16 residues. The CDR3 loop reads CASSDPGQGARQPQHF. In nucleotides, the CDR3 is TGTGCCAGCAGTGATCCCGGACAGGGGGCAAGGCAGCCCCAGCATTTT.

The chain has TRBV15 and TRBJ2-7; 9 bases are a match to TRBD1. Losses at the gene ends were 5 bases for V and 4 bases for J; bases not matched to a gene: 6. The CDR3 sequence is 14 residues long. The germline V gene encodes CDR1 LNHNV and CDR2 YYDKDF (reference sequence). The CDR3 bases are TGTGCCACCAGCTCCGGGACAGGGATTTACGAGCAGTACTTC. It codes for CATSSGTGIYEQYF.

In this sample, this clone turned up once. The genes are TRBV28 and TRBJ1-3; 8 bases fit TRBD1. The CDR3 totals 16 residues. CDR1 is MDHEN, CDR2 SYDVKM, per germline. Trimming at V came to 4 bases and at J to 2 bases, leaving 7 bases not matched to a gene. Here the CDR3 DNA reads TGTGCCAGCAGTTCCAGGGGGCTCTACACTGGAAACACCATATATTTT. Protein: CASSSRGLYTGNTIYF.

V gene TRBV27 combines with J gene TRBJ2-7; the match to TRBD1 covers 12 bases. Losses at the gene ends were 1 base for V and 7 bases for J; bases not matched to a gene: 5. In germline, CDR1 is MNHEY, CDR2 SMNVEV (reference sequence). The CDR3 has 15 amino acids. CDR3 sequence (DNA): TGTGCCAGCAGTTTATGGGGGACAGGGGGCCGGGAGCAGTACTTC. Encoded protein: CASSLWGTGGREQYF.

V and J are TRBV7-2 and TRBJ1-2; tentative D call: TRBD1 (6 bases). Trimming stripped 5 bases from V and 6 bases from J, with 19 bases between. From germline, CDR1 is SGHTA and CDR2 FQGNSA. This CDR3 contains 15 residues. The CDR3 reads CASSPLTRGPNGYTF. The DNA of the CDR3 is TGTGCCAGCAGCCCCCTAACCAGGGGCCCAAATGGCTACACCTTC. Together with reference TRBV7-2 and TRBJ1-2, the CDR3 gives the full variable domain: GAGVSQSPSNKVTEKGKDVELRCDPISGHTALYWYRQSLGQGLEFLIYFQGNSAPDKSGLPSDRFSAERTGGSVSTLTIQRTQQEDSAVYLCASSPLTRGPNGYTFGSGTRLTVV.

This rearrangement joins TRBV7-2 to TRBJ2-7, with D perhaps matching TRBD2 (5 bases). The CDR3 runs to 15 residues. V lost 5 bases to trimming and J lost 4 bases, with 18 bases between them. Germline V gene lookup returns CDR1 SGHTA and CDR2 FQGNSA. The CDR3 protein is CASSPGLLKGYEQYF. CDR3 in DNA: TGTGCCAGCAGCCCAGGACTCTTAAAAGGTTACGAGCAGTACTTC.

This chain connects TRBV7-3 to TRBJ2-5; 10 positions agree with TRBD1. CDR1 is SGHTA, CDR2 FQGTGA, per germline. This CDR3 contains 13 residues. The junction had 2 bases not matched to a gene; V was cut back by 5 bases and J by 5 bases. The CDR3 loop is CASSRTGGETQYF. For the CDR3, the DNA is TGTGCCAGCAGCCGGACAGGGGGTGAGACCCAGTACTTC.

This chain connects TRBV9 to TRBJ2-7; maybe TRBD2 (6 bases). The CDR3 runs 13 residues. Trimming pared 8 bases from V and 0 bases from J, leaving 12 bases between. Per the germline V gene, CDR1 is SGDLS and CDR2 is YYNGEE. CDR3 sequence: CASGYGSSYEQYF. The CDR3 DNA follows: TGTGCCAGTGGTTACGGGAGCTCCTACGAGCAGTACTTC.

This rearrangement joins TRBV11-2 to TRBJ2-1; 7 bases align to TRBD1. Trimming removed 3 bases from V and 9 bases from J; junction bases left unmatched: 8. Germline assignment: CDR1 SGHAT and CDR2 FQNNGV. The CDR3 spans 14 residues. In DNA, the CDR3 is TGTGCCAGCAGCTTGGACAGGTTGAGAGGTGAGCAGTTCTTC. Translated, it gives CASSLDRLRGEQFF.

V usage is TRBV23-1 and J usage is TRBJ2-2; D is perhaps TRBD2 (5 bases). TRBV23-1 carries the ORF label, with uncertain function. The CDR3 is 18 amino acids. Trimming took off 2 bases at V and 3 bases at J, with 19 bases between the two ends. The chain's CDR3 is CASSQQASCGPDTGELFF. The CDR3 coding sequence is TGCGCCAGCAGTCAACAAGCTAGCTGCGGCCCGGACACCGGGGAGCTGTTTTTT.

The CDR3 sequence is CASITGAGGETQYF. The CDR3 nucleotides read TGTGCCAGCATTACAGGGGCTGGGGGAGAGACCCAGTACTTC. The J gene is TRBJ2-5, the V gene TRBV7-8; TRBD1 agrees at 7 bases. Germline assignment: CDR1 SGHVS and CDR2 FQNEAQ. The V segment lost 7 bases and the J segment 4 bases; nucleotides outside the gene matches: 9. The CDR3 totals 14 residues.

This clone was detected a few times. This sequence joins TRBV9 and TRBJ1-2; a possible D gene is TRBD1 (6 bases). V gave up 4 bases and J gave up 2 bases, with 12 bases separating them. CDR1 and CDR2 (germline): SGDLS, YYNGEE. The CDR3 extends over 14 amino acids. The CDR3 spells CASSPPGENYGYTF. DNA of the CDR3: TGTGCCAGCAGCCCTCCAGGGGAAAACTATGGCTACACCTTC. Full variable domain (rest looked up from reference TRBV9 and TRBJ1-2): DSGVTQTPKHLITATGQRVTLRCSPRSGDLSVYWYQQSLDQGLQFLIQYYNGEERAKGNILERFSAQQFPDLHSELNLSSLELGDSALYFCASSPPGENYGYTFGSGTRLTVV.

The V call is TRBV6-5, the J call TRBJ1-1; D is uncertain. Deletions cut 0 bases from V and 8 bases from J, with 13 bases between. Germline V lookup: CDR1 MNHEY, CDR2 SVGAGI. The CDR3 spans 14 residues. For the CDR3, the DNA is TGTGCCAGCAGTTACTCGCGGACTCGACTCGAAGCTTTCTTT. The encoded protein is CASSYSRTRLEAFF.

This chain uses TRBV9 with TRBJ1-2; TRBD1 agrees at 7 bases. Per the germline V gene, CDR1 is SGDLS and CDR2 is YYNGEE. CDR3 size: 14 residues. V lost 3 bases, J lost 4 bases, and 6 bases stayed unmatched. The CDR3 sequence is CASSAGQDLYGYTF. The CDR3, as DNA: TGTGCCAGCAGCGCCGGACAGGACCTCTATGGCTACACCTTC.

The chain couples TRBV3-1 (or the pseudogene TRBV3-2) to TRBJ2-7; TRBD2 matches at 10 bases. The CDR3 runs 16 residues. CDR1 is LGHDT and CDR2 is YNNKEL in the germline V gene (reference sequence). The V segment lost 4 bases and the J segment 3 bases; nucleotides outside the gene matches: 9. CDR3 region: CASSPRFTSGIYEQYF. CDR3 bases: TGTGCCAGCAGCCCAAGATTTACTAGCGGGATCTACGAGCAGTACTTC.

This chain joins TRBV7-9 and TRBJ2-7, with TRBD2 identical over 12 bases. The germline CDR1 and CDR2 sequences are SEHNR and FQNEAQ (reference sequence). The CDR3 covers 17 residues. The J segment lost 7 bases and the V segment lost 5 bases, leaving 15 bases of the junction unmatched. CDR3 in amino acids: CASSPRLAGGPLGEQYF. The CDR3 nucleotides are TGTGCCAGCAGCCCCCGGCTAGCGGGAGGGCCTCTAGGTGAGCAGTACTTC.

The chain combines TRBV4-1 with TRBJ2-7, with 12 bases fitting TRBD1. Germline V CDR1 and CDR2: MGHRA, YSYEKL. The CDR3 consists of 15 residues. The trim removed 4 bases at V and 5 bases at J, leaving 6 bases unmatched. In nucleotides, the CDR3 is TGCGCCAGCAGCCGGGGACAGGGGGCAAGTAACGAGCAGTACTTC. It yields the protein CASSRGQGASNEQYF.

The chain recombines TRBV5-1 with TRBJ2-5, with a weak D call TRBD2 (5 bases). V gave up 3 bases and J gave up 7 bases, with 13 bases separating them. This CDR3 comprises 13 residues. Germline V lookup: CDR1 SGHRS, CDR2 YFSETQ. CDR3 in DNA: TGCGCCAGCAGCTCGGACTTTCGAGGGACCCAGTACTTC. This encodes CASSSDFRGTQYF.

This chain joins TRBV7-9 and TRBJ2-3; D unresolved. There are 14 residues in the CDR3. The ends were cut back, 1 base at V and 2 bases at J, with 7 bases in the middle. Per the germline V gene, CDR1 is SEHNR and CDR2 is FQNEAQ (reference sequence). The CDR3 DNA reads TGTGCCAGCAGCTTAGGGGCAGACACAGATACGCAGTATTTT. It is translated as CASSLGADTDTQYF.

The CDR3 nucleotides are TGTGCCAGCAGTTTACTGGCAGGGGGCGTGTTCGGGAACACTGAAGCTTTCTTT. It codes for CASSLLAGGVFGNTEAFF. The chain joins TRBV27 to TRBJ1-1; 8 nucleotides agree with TRBD1. Germline V gene sequence: CDR1 MNHEY, CDR2 SMNVEV (reference sequence). J gave up 1 base and V 2 bases, and 12 bases lay outside the gene matches. The CDR3 is 18 residues long.

The V call is TRBV5-4, the J call TRBJ2-4; TRBD1 matches at 9 bases. The germline V gene has CDR1 SGHNT and CDR2 YYREEE (reference sequence). This CDR3 is 16 amino acids long. V was clipped by 0 bases and J by 7 bases; unmatched bases: 8. The CDR3 DNA follows: TGTGCCAGCAGCTTGGCCGGGACAGGGTCTGGGAACATTCAGTACTTC. This encodes CASSLAGTGSGNIQYF.

The CDR3 nucleotides are TGTGCCAGCAGCCAAGATCGGTCTAGCGGGAGTCTCGTTGAGACCCAGTACTTC. This gives the protein CASSQDRSSGSLVETQYF. The rearrangement joins TRBV3-1 (or the pseudogene TRBV3-2) to TRBJ2-5; the match to TRBD2 covers 10 bases. The CDR3 extends over 18 amino acids. J was trimmed by 5 bases and V by 0 bases; bases with no gene match: 12. The germline V gene encodes CDR1 LGHDT and CDR2 YNNKEL (reference sequence).

The rearrangement joins TRBV12-3 or TRBV12-4 to TRBJ1-2, with TRBD1 matching over 7 bases. J was trimmed by 5 bases and V by 6 bases; bases with no gene match: 6. The CDR3 consists of 13 residues. The CDR3 sequence is CASRTQGEYGYTF. The CDR3 nucleotides are TGTGCCAGCAGAACCCAGGGGGAGTATGGCTACACCTTC.

The J gene is TRBJ2-3, the V gene TRBV6-1; TRBD2 is a possible D gene (5 bases). V gave up 2 bases and J gave up 6 bases, with 15 bases separating them. CDR1 and CDR2 (germline): MNHNS, SASEGT. The CDR3 is 15 residues long. The CDR3 DNA reads TGTGCCAGCAGTGAAATACGGGGTTCTACGGATACGCAGTATTTT. Amino acid sequence: CASSEIRGSTDTQYF.

CDR3 coding DNA: TGTGCCTGGGGGGCCGCCCCCAATGAGCAGTTCTTC. Its translation is CAWGAAPNEQFF. V usage is TRBV30 and J usage is TRBJ2-1, with D tentatively TRBD1 (5 bases). V lost 5 bases to trimming and J lost 6 bases, with 11 bases between them. The V gene's germline CDR1 is GTSNPN and CDR2 SVGIG (reference sequence). The CDR3 extends over 12 amino acids.